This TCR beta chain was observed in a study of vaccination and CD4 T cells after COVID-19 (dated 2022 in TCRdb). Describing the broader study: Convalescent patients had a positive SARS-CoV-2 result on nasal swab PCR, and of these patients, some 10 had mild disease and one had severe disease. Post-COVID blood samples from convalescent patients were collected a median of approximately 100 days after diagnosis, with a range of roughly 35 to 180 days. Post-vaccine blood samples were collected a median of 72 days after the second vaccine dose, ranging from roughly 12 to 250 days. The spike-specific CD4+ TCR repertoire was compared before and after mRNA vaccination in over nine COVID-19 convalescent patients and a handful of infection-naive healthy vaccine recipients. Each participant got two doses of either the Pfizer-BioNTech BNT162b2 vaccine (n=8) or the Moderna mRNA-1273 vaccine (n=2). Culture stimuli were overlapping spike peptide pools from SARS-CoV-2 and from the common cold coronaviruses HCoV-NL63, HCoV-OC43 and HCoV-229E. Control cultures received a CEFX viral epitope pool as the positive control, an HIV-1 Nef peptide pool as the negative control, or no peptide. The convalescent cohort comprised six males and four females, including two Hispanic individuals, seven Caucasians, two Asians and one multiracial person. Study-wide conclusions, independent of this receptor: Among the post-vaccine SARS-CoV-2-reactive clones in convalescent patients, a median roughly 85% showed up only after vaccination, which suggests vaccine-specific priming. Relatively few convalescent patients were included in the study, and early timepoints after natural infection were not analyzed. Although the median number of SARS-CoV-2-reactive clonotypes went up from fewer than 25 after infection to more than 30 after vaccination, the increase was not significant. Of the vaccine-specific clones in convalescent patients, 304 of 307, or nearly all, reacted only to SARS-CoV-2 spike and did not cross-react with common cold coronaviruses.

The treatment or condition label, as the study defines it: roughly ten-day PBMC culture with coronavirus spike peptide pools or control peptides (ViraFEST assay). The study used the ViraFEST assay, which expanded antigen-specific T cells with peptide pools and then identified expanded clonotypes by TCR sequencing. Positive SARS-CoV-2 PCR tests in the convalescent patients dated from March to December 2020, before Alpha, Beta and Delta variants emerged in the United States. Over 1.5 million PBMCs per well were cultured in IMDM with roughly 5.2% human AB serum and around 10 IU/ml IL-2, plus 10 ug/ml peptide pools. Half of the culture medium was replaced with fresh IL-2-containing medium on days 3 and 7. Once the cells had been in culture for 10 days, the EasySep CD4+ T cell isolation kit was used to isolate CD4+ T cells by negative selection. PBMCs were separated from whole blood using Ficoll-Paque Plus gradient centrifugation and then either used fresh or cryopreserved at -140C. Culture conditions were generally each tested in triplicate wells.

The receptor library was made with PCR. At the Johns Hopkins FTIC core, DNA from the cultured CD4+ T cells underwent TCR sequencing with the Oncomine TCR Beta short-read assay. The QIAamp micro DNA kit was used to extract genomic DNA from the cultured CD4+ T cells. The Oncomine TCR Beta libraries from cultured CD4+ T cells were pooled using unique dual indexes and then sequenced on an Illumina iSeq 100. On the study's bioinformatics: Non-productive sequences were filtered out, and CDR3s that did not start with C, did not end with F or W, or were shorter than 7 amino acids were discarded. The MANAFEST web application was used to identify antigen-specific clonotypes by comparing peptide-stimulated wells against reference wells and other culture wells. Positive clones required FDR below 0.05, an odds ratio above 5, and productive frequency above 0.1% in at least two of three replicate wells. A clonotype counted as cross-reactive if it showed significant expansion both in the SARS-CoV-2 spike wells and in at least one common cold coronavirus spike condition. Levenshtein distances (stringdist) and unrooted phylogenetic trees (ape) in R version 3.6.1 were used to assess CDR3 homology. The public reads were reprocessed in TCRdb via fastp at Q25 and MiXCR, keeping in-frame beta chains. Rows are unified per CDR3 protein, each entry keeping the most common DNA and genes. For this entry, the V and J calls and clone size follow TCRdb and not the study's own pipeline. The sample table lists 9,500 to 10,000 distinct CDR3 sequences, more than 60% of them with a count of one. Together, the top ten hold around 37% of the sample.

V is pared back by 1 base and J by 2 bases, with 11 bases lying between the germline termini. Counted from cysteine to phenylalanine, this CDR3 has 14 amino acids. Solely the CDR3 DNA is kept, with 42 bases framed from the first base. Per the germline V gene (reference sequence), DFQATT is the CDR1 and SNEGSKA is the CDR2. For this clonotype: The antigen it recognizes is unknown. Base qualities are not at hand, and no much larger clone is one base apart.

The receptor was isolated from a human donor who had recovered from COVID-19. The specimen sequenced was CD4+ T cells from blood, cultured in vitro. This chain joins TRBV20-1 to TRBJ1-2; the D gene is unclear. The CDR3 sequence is CSARVGGWNYGYTF. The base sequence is TGCAGTGCTAGAGTGGGAGGGTGGAACTATGGCTACACCTTC.